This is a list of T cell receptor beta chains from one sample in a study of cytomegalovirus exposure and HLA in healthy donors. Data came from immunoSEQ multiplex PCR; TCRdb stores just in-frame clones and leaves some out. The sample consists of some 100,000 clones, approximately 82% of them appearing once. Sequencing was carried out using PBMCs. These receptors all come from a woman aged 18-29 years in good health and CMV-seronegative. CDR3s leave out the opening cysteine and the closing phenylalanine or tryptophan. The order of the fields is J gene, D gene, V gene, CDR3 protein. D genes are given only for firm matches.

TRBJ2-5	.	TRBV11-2	ASSWGRRWGPQETQY
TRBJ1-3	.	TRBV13	ASSLSLLSASGNTIY
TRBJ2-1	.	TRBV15	ATSRGRGGTSYNEQF
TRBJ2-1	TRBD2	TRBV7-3	ASSRLAGGYNEQF
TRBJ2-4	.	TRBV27	ASSLGRQNIQY
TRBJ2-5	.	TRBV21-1	ASSPGGHWREGRETQY
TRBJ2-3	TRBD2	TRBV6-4	ASSESSRGGSDTQY
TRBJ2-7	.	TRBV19	ASSDFYEQY
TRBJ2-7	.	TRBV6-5	ASSAQGYEQY
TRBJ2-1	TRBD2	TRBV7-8	ASSFAPWTSGSRV
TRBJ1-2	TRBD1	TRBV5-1	ASSSARQGRDYGYT
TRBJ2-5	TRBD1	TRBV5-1	ASSFLGQGLLETQY
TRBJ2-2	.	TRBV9	ASTHPMGGKDTGELF
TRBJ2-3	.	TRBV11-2	ASSLSGPSTDTQY
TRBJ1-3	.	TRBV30	AWSVLGQSGGNTIY
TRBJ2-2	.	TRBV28	ASSAPRGELF